Listed below are T cell receptor beta chains from one sample, sequenced in a study of low-dose radiotherapy and immunotherapy resistance in tumors. TCRdb processed the reads anew with MiXCR; each CDR3 protein has one entry. The sample shows around 79,000 distinct CDR3 sequences, 18% of them seen only once. The sample was PBMCs, taken before treatment. The receptors were sampled from a male donor with prostate cancer. CDR3s include the opening cysteine and the closing phenylalanine or tryptophan. The D gene is left open where the match is weak. Clone size is not always given. Where it is, it says once, few, many or a class for expanded clones.

d_gene: TRBD2
v_gene: TRBV12-3/TRBV12-4
j_gene: TRBJ2-5
abundance: many
CDR3aa: CASSLLSGGTPGKETQYF
CDR3nt: TGTGCCAGCAGTTTGCTTAGCGGGGGGACCCCGGGGAAAGAGACCCAGTACTTC

d_gene: -
v_gene: TRBV18
j_gene: TRBJ1-4
abundance: many
CDR3aa: CASSPRDTANEKLFF
CDR3nt: TGTGCCAGCTCACCACGGGACACAGCTAATGAAAAACTGTTTTTT

d_gene: TRBD1
v_gene: TRBV29-1
j_gene: TRBJ2-3
abundance: many
CDR3aa: CSVEGTGGGTDTQYF
CDR3nt: TGCAGCGTTGAAGGGACAGGGGGCGGCACAGATACGCAGTATTTT

d_gene: -
v_gene: TRBV7-9
j_gene: TRBJ2-2
abundance: many
CDR3aa: CASSLGLASKVAGELFF
CDR3nt: TGTGCCAGCAGCTTAGGCCTAGCGTCGAAGGTGGCCGGGGAGCTGTTTTTT

d_gene: -
v_gene: TRBV6-2/TRBV6-3
j_gene: TRBJ2-3
abundance: many
CDR3aa: CASRHLQGSGTDTQYF
CDR3nt: TGTGCCAGCAGGCACTTACAGGGTAGCGGCACAGATACGCAGTATTTT

d_gene: TRBD1
v_gene: TRBV7-2
j_gene: TRBJ2-1
abundance: many
CDR3aa: CASSRDRGGHNEQFF
CDR3nt: TGTGCCAGCAGCCGAGACAGGGGGGGACACAATGAGCAGTTCTTC

d_gene: -
v_gene: TRBV4-1
j_gene: TRBJ2-1
abundance: many
CDR3aa: CASSQGGGGHNEQFF
CDR3nt: TGCGCCAGCAGCCAAGGAGGGGGGGGACACAATGAGCAGTTCTTC

d_gene: -
v_gene: TRBV7-2
j_gene: TRBJ2-1
abundance: many
CDR3aa: CASSLWPDGAWPNEQFF
CDR3nt: TGTGCCAGCAGCTTATGGCCCGACGGGGCCTGGCCCAATGAGCAGTTCTTC

d_gene: -
v_gene: TRBV12-3/TRBV12-4
j_gene: TRBJ2-2
abundance: once
CDR3aa: CASSLNQGGTGELFF
CDR3nt: TGTGCCAGCAGTTTAAATCAGGGCGGCACCGGGGAGCTGTTTTTT

d_gene: TRBD2
v_gene: TRBV6-5
j_gene: TRBJ2-2
abundance: -
CDR3aa: CASSYSNLAGGPTGELFF
CDR3nt: TGTGCCAGCAGTTACTCGAATCTAGCGGGAGGGCCCACCGGGGAGCTGTTTTTT

d_gene: TRBD1
v_gene: TRBV20-1
j_gene: TRBJ1-5
abundance: many
CDR3aa: CSASDRVSNQPQHF
CDR3nt: TGCAGTGCTAGTGACAGGGTCAGCAATCAGCCCCAGCATTTT

d_gene: -
v_gene: TRBV5-1
j_gene: TRBJ2-2
abundance: many
CDR3aa: CASSPTTGNTGELFF
CDR3nt: TGTGCCAGCAGCCCAACCACAGGGAACACCGGGGAGCTGTTTTTT

d_gene: -
v_gene: TRBV20-1
j_gene: TRBJ1-3
abundance: many
CDR3aa: CSALQGSGNTIYF
CDR3nt: TGCAGTGCTCTACAGGGTTCTGGAAACACCATATATTTT

d_gene: -
v_gene: TRBV28
j_gene: TRBJ2-2
abundance: -
CDR3aa: CASSSVGNTGELFF
CDR3nt: TGTGCCAGCAGTTCAGTAGGGAACACCGGGGAGCTGTTTTTT

d_gene: TRBD2
v_gene: TRBV7-6
j_gene: TRBJ2-3
abundance: many
CDR3aa: CASSRGLSGGPSDTQYF
CDR3nt: TGTGCCAGCAGCCGAGGGTTATCGGGAGGGCCCTCAGATACGCAGTATTTT

d_gene: TRBD2
v_gene: TRBV19
j_gene: TRBJ2-1
abundance: many
CDR3aa: CASSSRSSGNNEQFF
CDR3nt: TGTGCCAGTAGTAGTCGATCTAGCGGCAACAATGAGCAGTTCTTC

d_gene: -
v_gene: TRBV5-1
j_gene: TRBJ1-1
abundance: -
CDR3aa: CASSLVAGGDTEAFF
CDR3nt: TGCGCCAGCAGCTTGGTAGCGGGGGGGGACACTGAAGCTTTCTTT

d_gene: TRBD1
v_gene: TRBV4-1
j_gene: TRBJ2-4
abundance: many
CDR3aa: CASSQEGTDVQYF
CDR3nt: TGCGCCAGCAGCCAAGAAGGGACAGATGTTCAGTACTTC

d_gene: -
v_gene: TRBV7-7
j_gene: TRBJ1-4
abundance: -
CDR3aa: CASSLAQGEKLFF
CDR3nt: TGTGCTAGCAGCTTAGCACAGGGCGAAAAACTGTTTTTT

d_gene: -
v_gene: TRBV6-2/TRBV6-3
j_gene: TRBJ1-2
abundance: -
CDR3aa: CASSPTTAPEHYGYTF
CDR3nt: TGTGCCAGCAGTCCGACGACCGCCCCGGAGCACTATGGCTACACCTTC

d_gene: TRBD1
v_gene: TRBV7-2
j_gene: TRBJ2-6
abundance: many
CDR3aa: CASSAGQGVLSGANVLTF
CDR3nt: TGTGCCAGCAGCGCCGGACAGGGGGTTCTCTCTGGGGCCAACGTCCTGACTTTC

d_gene: TRBD2
v_gene: TRBV11-2
j_gene: TRBJ2-7
abundance: -
CDR3aa: CASSSSPTSGGYEQYF
CDR3nt: TGTGCCAGCAGCTCGTCCCCTACTAGCGGGGGCTACGAGCAGTACTTC

d_gene: -
v_gene: TRBV4-2
j_gene: TRBJ2-3
abundance: -
CDR3aa: CASSQDGRDTQYF
CDR3nt: TGTGCCAGCAGCCAAGATGGGCGAGATACGCAGTATTTT

d_gene: TRBD1
v_gene: TRBV15
j_gene: TRBJ1-2
abundance: -
CDR3aa: CATSRTLGQVDGGYTF
CDR3nt: TGTGCCACCAGCAGAACCTTGGGACAGGTAGACGGTGGCTACACCTTC

d_gene: TRBD1
v_gene: TRBV11-2
j_gene: TRBJ2-7
abundance: many
CDR3aa: CASSPPGQGEQYF
CDR3nt: TGTGCCAGCAGCCCGCCCGGACAGGGGGAGCAGTACTTC

d_gene: TRBD2
v_gene: TRBV11-2
j_gene: TRBJ2-5
abundance: -
CDR3aa: CASSLVPSGRASGGAQYF
CDR3nt: TGTGCCAGCAGCTTAGTTCCTAGCGGGAGGGCCAGTGGAGGTGCCCAGTACTTC

d_gene: -
v_gene: TRBV5-4
j_gene: TRBJ2-1
abundance: few
CDR3aa: CASSLGSGRAYNEQFF
CDR3nt: TGTGCCAGCAGCTTGGGATCCGGGAGAGCTTACAATGAGCAGTTCTTC

d_gene: TRBD1
v_gene: TRBV5-1
j_gene: TRBJ1-2
abundance: many
CDR3aa: CASSSEQGLVYGYTF
CDR3nt: TGCGCCAGCAGCTCGGAACAGGGGCTCGTCTATGGCTACACCTTC

d_gene: -
v_gene: TRBV20-1
j_gene: TRBJ2-1
abundance: -
CDR3aa: CSARDHTSGSSYNEQFF
CDR3nt: TGCAGTGCTAGAGATCACACTAGTGGGAGCTCCTACAATGAGCAGTTCTTC